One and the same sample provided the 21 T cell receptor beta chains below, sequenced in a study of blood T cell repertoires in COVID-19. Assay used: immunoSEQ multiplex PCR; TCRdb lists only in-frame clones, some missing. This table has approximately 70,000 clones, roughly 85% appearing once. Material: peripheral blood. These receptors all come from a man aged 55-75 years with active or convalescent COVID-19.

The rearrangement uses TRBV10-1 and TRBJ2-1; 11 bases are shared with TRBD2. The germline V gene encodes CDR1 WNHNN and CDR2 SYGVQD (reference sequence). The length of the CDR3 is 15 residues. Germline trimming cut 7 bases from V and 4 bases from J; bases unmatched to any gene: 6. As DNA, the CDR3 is TGCGCCAGCACCTCCGGGACTAGCGGTTACAATGAGCAGTTCTTC. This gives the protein CASTSGTSGYNEQFF.

CDR3 residues: CASSPLTGELFF. CDR3 in DNA: TGTGCCAGCAGCCCTCTTACCGGGGAGCTGTTTTTT. The chain joins TRBV5-8 to TRBJ2-2; D ambiguous. The CDR3 covers 12 residues. CDR1 and CDR2 (germline): SGHTS, YDEGEE. Trimming took 4 bases from V and 5 from J, leaving 6 bases between them.

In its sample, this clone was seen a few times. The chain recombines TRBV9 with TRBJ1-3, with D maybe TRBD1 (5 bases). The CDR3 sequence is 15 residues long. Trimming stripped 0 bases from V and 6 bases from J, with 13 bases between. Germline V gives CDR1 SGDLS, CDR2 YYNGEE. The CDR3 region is CASSVDGGGVNTIYF. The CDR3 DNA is TGTGCCAGCAGCGTAGACGGGGGAGGAGTAAACACCATATATTTT.

The CDR3 DNA follows: TGCAGTGCTAGTGGAGGGGGCCTTTCCTCTGGGGCCAACGTCCTGACTTTC. It codes for CSASGGGLSSGANVLTF. The V and J genes are TRBV20-1 and TRBJ2-6; D is perhaps TRBD1 (7 bases). Germline lookup yields CDR1 DFQATT and CDR2 SNEGSKA (reference sequence). This CDR3 spans 17 amino acids. V lost 3 bases and J lost 0, with 15 bases in between.

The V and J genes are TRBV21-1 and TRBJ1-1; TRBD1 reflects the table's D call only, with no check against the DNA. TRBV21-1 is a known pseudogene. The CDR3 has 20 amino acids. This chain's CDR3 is CASSSHNQGPWKEMNTEAFF. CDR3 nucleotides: TGTGCCAGCAGCTCCCATAACCAGGGTCCCTGGAAGGAAATGAACACTGAAGCTTTCTTT.

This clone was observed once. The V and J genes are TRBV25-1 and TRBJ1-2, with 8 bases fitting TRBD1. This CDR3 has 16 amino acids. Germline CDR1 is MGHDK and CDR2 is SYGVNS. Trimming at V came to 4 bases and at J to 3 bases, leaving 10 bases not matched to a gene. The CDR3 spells CASSGGRTGYDYGYTF. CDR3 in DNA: TGTGCCAGCAGTGGAGGAAGGACAGGGTATGACTATGGCTACACCTTC.

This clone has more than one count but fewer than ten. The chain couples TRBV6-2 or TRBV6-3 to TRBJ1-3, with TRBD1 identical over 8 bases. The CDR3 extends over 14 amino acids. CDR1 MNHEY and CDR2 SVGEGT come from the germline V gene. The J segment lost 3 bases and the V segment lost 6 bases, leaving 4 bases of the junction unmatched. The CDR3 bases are TGTGCCAGCAGCCGGACAGGGTTTGGAAACACCATATATTTT. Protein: CASSRTGFGNTIYF.

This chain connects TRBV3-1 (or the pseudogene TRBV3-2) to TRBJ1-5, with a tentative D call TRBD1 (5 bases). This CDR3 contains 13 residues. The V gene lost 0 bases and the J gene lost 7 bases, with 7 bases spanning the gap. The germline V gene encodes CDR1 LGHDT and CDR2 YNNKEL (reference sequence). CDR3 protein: CASSQERGQPQHF. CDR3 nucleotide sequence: TGTGCCAGCAGCCAAGAAAGGGGACAGCCCCAGCATTTT.

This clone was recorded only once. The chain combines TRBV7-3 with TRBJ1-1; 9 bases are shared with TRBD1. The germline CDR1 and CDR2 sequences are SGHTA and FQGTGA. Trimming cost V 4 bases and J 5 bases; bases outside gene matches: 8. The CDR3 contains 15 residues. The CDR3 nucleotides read TGTGCCAGCAGCTCATACAGGGGGCGCGAAACTGAAGCTTTCTTT. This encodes CASSSYRGRETEAFF.

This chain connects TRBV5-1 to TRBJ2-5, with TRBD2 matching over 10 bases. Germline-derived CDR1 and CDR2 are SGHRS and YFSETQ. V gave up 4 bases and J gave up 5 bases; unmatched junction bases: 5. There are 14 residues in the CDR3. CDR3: CASSMGLARETQYF. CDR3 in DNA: TGCGCCAGCAGCATGGGACTAGCGCGGGAGACCCAGTACTTC.

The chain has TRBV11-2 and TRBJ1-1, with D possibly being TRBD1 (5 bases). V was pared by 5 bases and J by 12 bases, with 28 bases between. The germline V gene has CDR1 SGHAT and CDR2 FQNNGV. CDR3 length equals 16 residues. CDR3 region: CASSVSGRPGLQETFF. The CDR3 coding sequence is TGTGCCAGCAGCGTATCAGGCAGGCCGGGACTCCAGGAAACTTTCTTT. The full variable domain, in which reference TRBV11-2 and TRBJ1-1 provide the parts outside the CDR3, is EAGVAQSPRYKIIEKRQSVAFWCNPISGHATLYWYQQILGQGPKLLIQFQNNGVVDDSQLPKDRFSAERLKGVDSTLKIQPAKLEDSAVYLCASSVSGRPGLQETFFGQGTRLTVV.

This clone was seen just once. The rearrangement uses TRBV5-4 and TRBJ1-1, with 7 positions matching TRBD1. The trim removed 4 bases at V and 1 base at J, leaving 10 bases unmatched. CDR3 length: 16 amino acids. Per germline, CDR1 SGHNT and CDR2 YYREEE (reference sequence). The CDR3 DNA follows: TGTGCCAGCAGCGCCCAAAGGGACAGACAGAACACTGAAGCTTTCTTT. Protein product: CASSAQRDRQNTEAFF.

The CDR3 DNA follows: TGTGCCAGCAGCCAGGGGGCGATGAGGGCGAACACTGAAGCTTTCTTT. Protein: CASSQGAMRANTEAFF. The chain uses TRBV5-4 and TRBJ1-1, with TRBD1 matching 8 bases. CDR1 and CDR2 (germline): SGHNT, YYREEE (reference sequence). CDR3 length: 16 amino acids. V lost 4 bases to trimming and J lost 1 base; unmatched junction nucleotides: 9.

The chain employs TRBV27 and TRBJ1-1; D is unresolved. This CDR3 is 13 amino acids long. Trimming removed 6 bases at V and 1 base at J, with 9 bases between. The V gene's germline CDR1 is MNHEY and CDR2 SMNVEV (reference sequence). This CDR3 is CASSKKRNTEAFF. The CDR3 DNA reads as TGTGCCAGCAGCAAAAAGCGGAACACTGAAGCTTTCTTT.

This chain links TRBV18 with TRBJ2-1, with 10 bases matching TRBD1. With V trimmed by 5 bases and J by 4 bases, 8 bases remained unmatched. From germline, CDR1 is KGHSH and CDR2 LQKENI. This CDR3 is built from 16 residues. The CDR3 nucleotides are TGTGCCAGCTCAGCCGGGACAGGGGTCACATACAATGAGCAGTTCTTC. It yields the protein CASSAGTGVTYNEQFF.

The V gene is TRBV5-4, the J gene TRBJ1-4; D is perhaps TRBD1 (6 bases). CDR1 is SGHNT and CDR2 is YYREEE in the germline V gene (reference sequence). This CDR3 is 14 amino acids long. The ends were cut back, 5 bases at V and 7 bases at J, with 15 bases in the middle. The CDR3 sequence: CASSWDIRSEKLFF. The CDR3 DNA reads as TGTGCCAGCAGTTGGGACATTAGGAGTGAAAAACTGTTTTTT.

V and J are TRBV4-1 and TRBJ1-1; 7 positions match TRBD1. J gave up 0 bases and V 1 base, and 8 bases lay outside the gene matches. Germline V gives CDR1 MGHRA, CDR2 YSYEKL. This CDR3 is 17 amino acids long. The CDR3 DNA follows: TGCGCCAGCAGCCAAGGGGGACAGCGTGGATTGAACACTGAAGCTTTCTTT. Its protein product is CASSQGGQRGLNTEAFF.

Written as DNA, the CDR3 is TGCGCCAGCAGCCACGGAGGCACTAATGAAAAACTGTTTTTT. It is translated as CASSHGGTNEKLFF. The chain joins TRBV4-1 to TRBJ1-4; D unclear. The CDR3 consists of 14 residues. Deletions cut 3 bases from V and 2 bases from J, with 7 bases between. Per the germline V gene, CDR1 is MGHRA and CDR2 is YSYEKL.

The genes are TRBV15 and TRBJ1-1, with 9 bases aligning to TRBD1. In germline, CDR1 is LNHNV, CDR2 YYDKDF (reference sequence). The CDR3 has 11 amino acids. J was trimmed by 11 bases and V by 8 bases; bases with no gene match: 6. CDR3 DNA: TGTGCCACCGGGACAGGGTATTATGCTTTCTTT. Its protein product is CATGTGYYAFF. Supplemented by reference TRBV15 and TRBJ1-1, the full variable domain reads DAMVIQNPRYQVTQFGKPVTLSCSQTLNHNVMYWYQQKSSQAPKLLFHYYDKDFNNEADTPDNFQSRRPNTSFCFLDIRSPGLGDTAMYLCATGTGYYAFFGQGTRLTVV.

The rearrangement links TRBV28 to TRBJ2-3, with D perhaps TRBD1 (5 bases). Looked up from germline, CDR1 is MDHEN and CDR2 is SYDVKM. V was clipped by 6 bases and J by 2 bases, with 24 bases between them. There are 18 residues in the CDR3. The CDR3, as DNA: TGTGCCAGCAGGGGGATGCAGGGTTCCACACGGCCCACAGATACGCAGTATTTT. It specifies CASRGMQGSTRPTDTQYF. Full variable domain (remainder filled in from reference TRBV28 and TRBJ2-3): DVKVTQSSRYLVKRTGEKVFLECVQDMDHENMFWYRQDPGLGLRLIYFSYDVKMKEKGDIPEGYSVSREKKERFSLILESASTNQTSMYLCASRGMQGSTRPTDTQYFGPGTRLTVL.

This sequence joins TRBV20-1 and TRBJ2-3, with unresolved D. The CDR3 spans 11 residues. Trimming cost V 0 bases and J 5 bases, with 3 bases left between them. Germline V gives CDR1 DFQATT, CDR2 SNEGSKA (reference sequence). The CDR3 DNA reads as TGCAGTGCTAGAGATCTAGATACGCAGTATTTT. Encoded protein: CSARDLDTQYF.